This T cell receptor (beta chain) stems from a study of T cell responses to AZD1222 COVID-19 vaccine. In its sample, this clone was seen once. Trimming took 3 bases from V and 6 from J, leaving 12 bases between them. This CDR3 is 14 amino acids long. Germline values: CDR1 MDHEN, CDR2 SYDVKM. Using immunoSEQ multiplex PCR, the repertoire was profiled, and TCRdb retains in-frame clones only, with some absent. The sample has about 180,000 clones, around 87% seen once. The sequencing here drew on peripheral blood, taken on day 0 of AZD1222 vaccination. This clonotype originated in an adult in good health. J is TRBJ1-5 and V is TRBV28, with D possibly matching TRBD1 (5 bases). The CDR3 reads CASSFGGAGQPQHF. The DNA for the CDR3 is TGTGCCAGCAGTTTTGGAGGGGCTGGTCAGCCCCAGCATTTT.